This T cell receptor (beta chain) was recovered during a study of T cells in localized non-small cell lung cancer. Notes on the study in general: Density of T cells in blood, when higher, went with longer overall survival. Measurement of T cell clonality placed uninvolved adjacent lung highest, above the level in tumor. For the top 100 tumor clones, a median about 50 also appeared in adjacent lung.

The CDR3 contains 14 residues. V was cut by 1 base and J by 7 bases, with 11 bases left in between. From germline, CDR1 is LNHDA and CDR2 SQIVND (reference sequence). As for this clone: Its target is not known.

Some clones are missing from TCRdb's copy, which holds only in-frame ones; the method was immunoSEQ multiplex PCR. The sample contains about a thousand clones, roughly 21% of which appear only once. The sequences come from lung tumor tissue, collected before any cancer treatment. This clonotype originated in a male donor older than 55 with stage I squamous cell lung carcinoma. The rearrangement links TRBV19 to TRBJ2-1, with a weak D call TRBD2 (5 bases). The CDR3 bases are TGTGCCAGTAGTATAGCCCCCACTAGGAATGAGCAGTTCTTC. It yields the protein CASSIAPTRNEQFF.